The sequence of this TCR beta chain was determined in a study of blood T cells in healthy people across ages. Regarding the study as a whole: Samples with more naive T cells showed higher observed beta diversity.

Using a J-beta primer mix together with a sample-barcoded 5' primer, a second PCR was run for about 7 to 12 cycles. TCRdb redid the calling of the 5' RACE reads with MiXCR, one entry per CDR3 protein. Of about 1,400,000 distinct CDR3 sequences detected, 35% to 45% appear once; the ten largest clones hold roughly 8.2%. This clonotype was detected only a few times. Its antigen is undetermined. Germline CDR1 and CDR2: SQVTM and ANQGSEA. The CDR3 is 13 residues long. Unmatched junction bases numbered 2, after V lost 4 bases and J lost 5 bases. The rearrangement links TRBV29-1 to TRBJ1-6; the match to TRBD1 covers 7 bases. What was sequenced was blood. This clonotype originated in a woman between 18 and 30 years old in good health. DNA for the CDR3: TGCAGCGTTGGTACAGGGGATAATTCACCCCTCCACTTT. As protein: CSVGTGDNSPLHF.